The clone carrying this TCR beta chain was detected only a few times. Its antigen is not known. Exclusion followed for patients with uncontrolled infection, other autoimmune disease, pregnancy or lactation. This sample holds PBMCs from less than 11 ml fresh peripheral blood. Germline CDR1 and CDR2: MNHNS and SASEGT. The CDR3 has 11 residues. The V end was cut by 7 bases, the J end by 4 bases, with 2 bases between. This record comes from a study of T cells in Graves' hyperthyroidism and ophthalmopathy. The study, taken as a whole, reports: Blood samples included most of the expanded thyroid clonotypes exceeding 0.001.

RNA transcripts were the template for amplifying TCR beta CDR3 regions. A set of HTBI primers served as the primers for a first-round RT-PCR of the TCR CDR3. TCRdb redid the calling of the multiplex PCR reads with MiXCR, one entry per CDR3 protein. Among about 400,000 distinct CDR3 sequences, over 11% were seen once, and the ten largest hold 28%. The material sequenced was blood. The sequence derives from a man aged 50 to 60 with Graves' ophthalmopathy. The chain is built from TRBV6-1 and TRBJ2-6; D ambiguous. The CDR3 loop reads CASIGANVLTF. CDR3 DNA sequence: TGTGCCAGCATCGGGGCCAACGTCCTGACTTTC.